This is a list of T cell receptor beta chains from one sample in a study of T cells after yellow fever vaccination. One entry per CDR3 protein, called by TCRdb with MiXCR from the 5' RACE reads. The table has a few hundred thousand distinct CDR3 sequences, under 9% seen once. Sample: CD4+ T cells sorted from PBMCs, taken 5 days after the yellow fever booster vaccination. The receptors shown here come from a young man who received the YFV17D yellow fever vaccine. Both conserved end residues are part of each CDR3. Each record gives: clone size, J gene, V gene, D gene, CDR3 protein, CDR3 DNA. D genes are given only for firm matches. A row's size may be missing; if present it is once, few, many or a size class.

. | TRBJ2-7 | TRBV3-1 | . | CASSPYDRGGNDEQYF | TGTGCCAGCAGCCCTTACGACAGGGGAGGGAACGACGAGCAGTACTTC
few | TRBJ1-2 | TRBV5-1 | TRBD1 | CASSSLGQAGYTF | TGCGCCAGCAGCTCCCTCGGACAGGCAGGCTACACCTTC
few | TRBJ1-4 | TRBV4-3 | . | CASSQGGPTNEKLFF | TGCGCCAGCAGCCAAGGCGGGCCAACTAATGAAAAACTGTTTTTT
many | TRBJ1-6 | TRBV27 | . | CASSLNRDSPLHF | TGTGCCAGCAGTCTAAACAGGGATTCACCCCTCCACTTT
many | TRBJ1-5 | TRBV20-1 | . | CSASVGSGQPQHF | TGCAGTGCTAGCGTTGGCAGTGGTCAGCCCCAGCATTTT
many | TRBJ2-7 | TRBV7-6 | TRBD1 | CASSLGTGAREQYF | TGTGCCAGCAGCTTAGGGACAGGGGCCAGGGAGCAGTACTTC
. | TRBJ1-2 | TRBV19 | . | CASSFLDPGGYTF | TGTGCCAGTAGTTTCCTGGACCCTGGCGGCTACACCTTC
many | TRBJ1-5 | TRBV28 | TRBD1 | CASSFLGQGDNQPQHF | TGTGCCAGCAGTTTTCTAGGACAGGGAGACAATCAGCCCCAGCATTTT
. | TRBJ1-2 | TRBV24-1 | TRBD1 | CATSLGQGYGYTF | TGTGCCACCAGTTTGGGACAGGGGTATGGCTACACCTTC
many | TRBJ2-5 | TRBV30 | . | CASAFDSLETQYF | TGTGCCTCCGCTTTCGATAGCCTGGAGACCCAGTACTTC
. | TRBJ2-1 | TRBV5-1 | TRBD2 | CASSLEGLAGLAGLGNEQFF | TGCGCCAGCAGCTTGGAGGGCCTAGCAGGACTAGCGGGGTTGGGCAATGAGCAGTTCTTC
. | TRBJ1-5 | TRBV12-3/TRBV12-4 | . | CASCGVRTGQPQHF | TGTGCCAGCTGTGGAGTGCGCACGGGTCAGCCCCAGCATTTT
few | TRBJ1-2 | TRBV29-1 | . | CSVGTFLYGYTF | TGCAGCGTGGGGACCTTCCTTTATGGCTACACCTTC
few | TRBJ1-5 | TRBV4-1 | TRBD1 | CASSQDPGTATTNQPQHF | TGCGCCAGCAGCCAAGATCCTGGGACAGCAACTACGAATCAGCCCCAGCATTTT
many | TRBJ2-7 | TRBV14 | TRBD1 | CASSLDRGSYEQYF | TGTGCCAGCAGCCTGGACAGGGGATCCTACGAGCAGTACTTC
few | TRBJ1-2 | TRBV5-1 | . | CASSLEQGGYGYTF | TGCGCCAGCAGCTTGGAACAGGGTGGCTATGGCTACACCTTC